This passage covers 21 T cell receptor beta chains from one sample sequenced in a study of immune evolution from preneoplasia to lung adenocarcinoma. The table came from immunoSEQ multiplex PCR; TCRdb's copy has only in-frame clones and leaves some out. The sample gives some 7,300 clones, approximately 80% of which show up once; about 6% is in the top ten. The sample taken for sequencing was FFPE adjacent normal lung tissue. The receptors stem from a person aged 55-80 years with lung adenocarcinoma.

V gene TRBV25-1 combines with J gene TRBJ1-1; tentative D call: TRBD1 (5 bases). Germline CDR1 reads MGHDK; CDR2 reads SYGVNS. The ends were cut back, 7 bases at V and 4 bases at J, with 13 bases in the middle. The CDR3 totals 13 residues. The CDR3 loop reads CASTGTLGTEAFF. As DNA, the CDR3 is TGTGCCAGCACCGGGACCCTGGGCACTGAAGCTTTCTTT.

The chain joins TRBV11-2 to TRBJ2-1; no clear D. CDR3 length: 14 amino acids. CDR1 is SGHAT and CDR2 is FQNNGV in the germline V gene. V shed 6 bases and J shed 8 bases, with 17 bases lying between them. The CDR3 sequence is CASSTTISRDEQFF. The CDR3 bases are TGTGCCAGCAGTACGACCATATCCCGGGATGAGCAGTTCTTC.

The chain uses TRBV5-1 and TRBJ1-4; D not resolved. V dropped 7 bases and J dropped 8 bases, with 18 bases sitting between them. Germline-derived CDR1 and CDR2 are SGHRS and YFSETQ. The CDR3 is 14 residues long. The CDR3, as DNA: TGCGCCAGCCGGGTCGGGAATCCTGAGGAAAAACTGTTTTTT. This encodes CASRVGNPEEKLFF. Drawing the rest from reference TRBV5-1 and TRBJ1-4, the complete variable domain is KAGVTQTPRYLIKTRGQQVTLSCSPISGHRSVSWYQQTPGQGLQFLFEYFSETQRNKGNFPGRFSGRQFSNSRSEMNVSTLELGDSALYLCASRVGNPEEKLFFGSGTQLSVL.

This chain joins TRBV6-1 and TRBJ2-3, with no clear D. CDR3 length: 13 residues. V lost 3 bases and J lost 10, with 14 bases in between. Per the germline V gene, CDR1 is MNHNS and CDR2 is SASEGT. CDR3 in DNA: TGTGCCAGCAGTGATCCCCCGGCAGGAGCGCAGTATTTT. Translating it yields CASSDPPAGAQYF.

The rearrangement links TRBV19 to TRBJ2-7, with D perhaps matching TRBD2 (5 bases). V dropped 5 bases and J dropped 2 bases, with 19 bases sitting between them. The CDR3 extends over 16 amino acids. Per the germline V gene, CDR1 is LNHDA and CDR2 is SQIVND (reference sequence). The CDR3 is CASSPSGSPEAYEQYF. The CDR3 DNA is TGTGCCAGTAGTCCCTCGGGGTCCCCTGAAGCCTACGAGCAGTACTTC.

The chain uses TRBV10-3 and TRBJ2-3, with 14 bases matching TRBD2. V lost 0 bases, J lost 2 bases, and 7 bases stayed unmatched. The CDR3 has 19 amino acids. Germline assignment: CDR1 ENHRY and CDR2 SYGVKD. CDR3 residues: CAISESMWTSGRNTDTQYF. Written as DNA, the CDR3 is TGTGCCATCAGTGAGTCGATGTGGACTAGCGGGAGGAACACAGATACGCAGTATTTT.

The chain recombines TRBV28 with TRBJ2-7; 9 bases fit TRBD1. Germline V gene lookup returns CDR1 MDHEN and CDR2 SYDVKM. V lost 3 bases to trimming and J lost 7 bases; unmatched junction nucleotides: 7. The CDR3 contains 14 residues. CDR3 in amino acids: CASSFGTGSREQYF. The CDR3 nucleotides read TGTGCCAGCAGTTTCGGGACAGGGAGTCGAGAGCAGTACTTC. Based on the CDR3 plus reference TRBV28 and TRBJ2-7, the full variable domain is DVKVTQSSRYLVKRTGEKVFLECVQDMDHENMFWYRQDPGLGLRLIYFSYDVKMKEKGDIPEGYSVSREKKERFSLILESASTNQTSMYLCASSFGTGSREQYFGPGTRLTVT.

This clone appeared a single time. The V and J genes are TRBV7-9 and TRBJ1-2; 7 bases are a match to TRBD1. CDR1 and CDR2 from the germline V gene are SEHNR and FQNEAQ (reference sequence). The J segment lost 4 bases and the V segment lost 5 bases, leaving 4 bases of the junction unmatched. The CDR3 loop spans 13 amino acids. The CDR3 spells CASSPDRAYGYTF. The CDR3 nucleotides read TGTGCCAGCAGCCCAGACAGGGCCTATGGCTACACCTTC.

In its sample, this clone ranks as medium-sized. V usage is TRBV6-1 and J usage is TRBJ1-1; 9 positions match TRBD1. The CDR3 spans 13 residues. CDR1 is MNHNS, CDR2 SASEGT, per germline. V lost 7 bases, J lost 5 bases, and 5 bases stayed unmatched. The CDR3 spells CASTRTGETEAFF. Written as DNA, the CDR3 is TGTGCCAGCACCCGGACAGGGGAGACTGAAGCTTTCTTT.

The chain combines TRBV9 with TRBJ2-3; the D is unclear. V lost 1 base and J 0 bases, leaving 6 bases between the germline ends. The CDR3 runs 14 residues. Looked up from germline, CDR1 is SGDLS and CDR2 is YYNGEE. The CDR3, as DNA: TGTGCCAGCAGCGTACAGCCTAGCACAGATACGCAGTATTTT. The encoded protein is CASSVQPSTDTQYF.

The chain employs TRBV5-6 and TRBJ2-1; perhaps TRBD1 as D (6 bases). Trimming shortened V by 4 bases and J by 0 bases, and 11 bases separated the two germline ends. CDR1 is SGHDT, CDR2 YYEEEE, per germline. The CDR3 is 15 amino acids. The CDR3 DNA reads TGTGCCAGCAGCCCCAGGGGTAGCTCCTACAATGAGCAGTTCTTC. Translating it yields CASSPRGSSYNEQFF.

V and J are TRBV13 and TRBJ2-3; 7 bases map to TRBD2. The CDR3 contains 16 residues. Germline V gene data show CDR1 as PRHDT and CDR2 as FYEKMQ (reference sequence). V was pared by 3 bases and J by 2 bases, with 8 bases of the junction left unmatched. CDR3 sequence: CASSFFGGDNTDTQYF. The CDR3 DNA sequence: TGTGCCAGCAGCTTTTTTGGGGGGGATAACACAGATACGCAGTATTTT.

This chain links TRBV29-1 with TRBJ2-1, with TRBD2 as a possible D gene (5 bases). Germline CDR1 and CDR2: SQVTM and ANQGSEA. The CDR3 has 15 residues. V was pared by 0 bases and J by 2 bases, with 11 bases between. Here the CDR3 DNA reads TGCAGCGTTGAAGATCGCGGGTACCCCTACAATGAGCAGTTCTTC. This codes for CSVEDRGYPYNEQFF.

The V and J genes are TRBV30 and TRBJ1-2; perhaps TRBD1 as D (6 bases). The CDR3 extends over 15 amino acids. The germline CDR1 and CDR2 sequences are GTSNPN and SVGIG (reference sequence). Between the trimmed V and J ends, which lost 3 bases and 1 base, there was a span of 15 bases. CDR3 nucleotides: TGTGCCTGGAGGGCGGGACACCGCAATAACTATGGCTACACCTTC. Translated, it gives CAWRAGHRNNYGYTF.

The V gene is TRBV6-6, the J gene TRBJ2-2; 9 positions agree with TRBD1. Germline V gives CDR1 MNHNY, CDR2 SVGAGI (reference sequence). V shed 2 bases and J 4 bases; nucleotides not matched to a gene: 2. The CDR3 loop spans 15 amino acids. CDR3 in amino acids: CASSYQTGGTGELFF. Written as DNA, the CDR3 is TGTGCCAGCAGTTACCAGACAGGGGGCACCGGGGAGCTGTTTTTT.

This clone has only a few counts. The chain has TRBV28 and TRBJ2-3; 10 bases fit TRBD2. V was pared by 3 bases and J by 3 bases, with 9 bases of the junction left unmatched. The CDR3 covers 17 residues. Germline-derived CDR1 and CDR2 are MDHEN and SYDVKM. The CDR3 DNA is TGTGCCAGCAGTTTGGAGAGCGGGAGGGCCACGACAGATACGCAGTATTTT. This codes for CASSLESGRATTDTQYF.

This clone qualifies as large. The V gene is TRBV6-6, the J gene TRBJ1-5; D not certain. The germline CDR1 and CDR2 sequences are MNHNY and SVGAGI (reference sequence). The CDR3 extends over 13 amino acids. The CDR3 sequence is CACARVSNQPQHF. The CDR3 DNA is TGTGCATGCGCCCGGGTTAGCAATCAGCCCCAGCATTTT.

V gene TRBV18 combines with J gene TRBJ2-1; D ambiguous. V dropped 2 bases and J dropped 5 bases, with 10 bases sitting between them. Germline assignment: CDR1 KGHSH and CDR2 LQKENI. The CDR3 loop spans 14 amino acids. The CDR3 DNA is TGTGCCAGCTCACCATCTGGACCAAACAATGAGCAGTTCTTC. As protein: CASSPSGPNNEQFF.

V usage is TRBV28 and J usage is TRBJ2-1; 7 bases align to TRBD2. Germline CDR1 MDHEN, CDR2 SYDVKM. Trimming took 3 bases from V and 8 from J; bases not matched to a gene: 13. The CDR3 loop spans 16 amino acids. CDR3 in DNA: TGTGCCAGCAGTTTCCCTGGGCTAGCGGAAGGCCATGAGCAGTTCTTC. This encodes CASSFPGLAEGHEQFF.

The CDR3 DNA sequence: TGTGCCAGCAGCTTACAGGGGGAGGGCGAGCAGTACTTC. Protein sequence: CASSLQGEGEQYF. This sequence joins TRBV11-2 and TRBJ2-7; TRBD1 or TRBD2 may be the D gene (7 bases each). CDR3 length: 13 residues. CDR1 is SGHAT, CDR2 FQNNGV, per germline. V was clipped by 2 bases and J by 6 bases, with 11 bases between them.

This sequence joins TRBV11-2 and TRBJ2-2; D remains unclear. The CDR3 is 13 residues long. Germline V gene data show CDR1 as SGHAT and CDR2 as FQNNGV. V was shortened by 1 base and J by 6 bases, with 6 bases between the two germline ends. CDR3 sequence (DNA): TGTGCCAGCAGCTTAGTCGGGTCCGGGGAGCTGTTTTTT. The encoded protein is CASSLVGSGELFF.